This entry lists 2 T cell receptor beta chains sequenced from one sample in a study of blood T cell repertoires in COVID-19. Here immunoSEQ multiplex PCR was the method, and the copy in TCRdb shows in-frame clones only, minus some. The sample carries fewer than 100,000 clones, over 75% recorded once. What was sequenced was peripheral blood. The receptors derive from a man in his fifties or sixties with acute or convalescent COVID-19.

The V call is TRBV4-3, the J call TRBJ1-2; D ambiguous. V was cut by 0 bases and J by 0 bases, with 11 bases left in between. The CDR3 loop spans 16 amino acids. Germline assignment: CDR1 LGHNA and CDR2 YSLEER. This chain's CDR3 is CASSQDARTTNYGYTF. The CDR3 region has the DNA TGCGCCAGCAGCCAAGATGCAAGGACTACTAACTATGGCTACACCTTC.

The V and J genes are TRBV30 and TRBJ1-2, with D possibly matching TRBD1 (6 bases). From germline, CDR1 is GTSNPN and CDR2 SVGIG (reference sequence). The CDR3 is 15 amino acids. The V end was cut by 4 bases, the J end by 4 bases, with 19 bases between. The CDR3 protein is CAWTRWGTGIYGYTF. CDR3 sequence (DNA): TGTGCCTGGACTCGATGGGGTACAGGGATCTATGGCTACACCTTC.